Described below is a single TCR beta chain sequence and its context. The antigen is undetermined. V lost 4 bases and J lost 4; bases outside the gene matches: 2. The CDR3 loop spans 16 amino acids. In germline, CDR1 is MNHEY, CDR2 SVGAGI. The sample comes from a study of siplizumab effects on memory and regulatory T cells. The study, taken as a whole, reports: To unstimulated subsets, only a minor fraction of alloreactive clones could be mapped.

Around 9.1 x 10^4 TCR templates per sample were assayed. TCRdb's copy holds only in-frame clones and misses some; the assay was immunoSEQ multiplex PCR. The table lists approximately 100,000 clones, around 90% of them singletons, with just over 2.5% in the top ten. V gene TRBV6-5 combines with J gene TRBJ2-2, with 14 positions matching TRBD2. Sequencing input: CD4+ T cells sorted from blood. The sequence came from a human donor in good health. Some clones in this sample may be carry-over from other donors' samples. The CDR3 loop is CASSFGTSGSTGELFF. CDR3 DNA sequence: TGTGCCAGCAGTTTCGGGACTAGCGGGAGCACCGGGGAGCTGTTTTTT.